These 22 T cell receptor beta chains originate from one sample sequenced in a study of T-cell reconstitution after alpha-beta-depleted transplantation in children. This sample's TCRbeta library carried unique molecular identifier barcodes. TCRdb itself ran the PCR reads through MiXCR, one entry per CDR3 protein. The data hold 250,000 to 300,000 distinct CDR3 sequences, with approximately 9.6% observed a single time. The material was PBMCs from the stem cell graft donor, obtained from the stem cell graft. The receptors shown here come from a human donor who donated a stem cell graft to a child with SCID.

This clonotype has at least ten counts. This sequence joins TRBV12-3 or TRBV12-4 and TRBJ1-2; 8 bases match TRBD1. Trimming cost V 6 bases and J 4 bases; bases outside gene matches: 4. The CDR3 loop spans 13 amino acids. This CDR3 reads CASSGQGLYGYTF. The CDR3 nucleotides are TGTGCCAGCAGCGGACAGGGACTCTATGGCTACACCTTC.

In this sample, this clonotype turned up many times. The V gene is TRBV5-1, the J gene TRBJ1-1, with TRBD1 matching 8 bases. Germline CDR1 SGHRS, CDR2 YFSETQ. V shed 6 bases, J shed 4 bases, and the junction held 5 bases outside the gene matches. This CDR3 contains 13 residues. CDR3 nucleotide sequence: TGCGCCAGCACCTACCAGGGGGCCACTGAAGCTTTCTTT. Amino acid sequence: CASTYQGATEAFF.

This clonotype was seen more than once but under ten times. The chain couples TRBV20-1 to TRBJ2-1; 8 bases match TRBD2. Germline CDR1 reads DFQATT; CDR2 reads SNEGSKA (reference sequence). The J segment lost 6 bases and the V segment lost 3 bases, leaving 10 bases of the junction unmatched. The CDR3 runs 15 residues. This chain's CDR3 is CSASPGGALGNEQFF. CDR3 nucleotides: TGCAGTGCTAGCCCGGGGGGGGCCCTGGGCAATGAGCAGTTCTTC.

This clonotype was found many times. The chain combines TRBV5-1 with TRBJ2-1, with 8 bases lining up with TRBD1. Germline lookup yields CDR1 SGHRS and CDR2 YFSETQ. V lost 3 bases, J lost 6 bases, and 11 bases stayed unmatched. The CDR3 runs to 16 residues. For the CDR3, the DNA is TGCGCCAGCAGCTACACCGGACAGGGAGTCGGCAATGAGCAGTTCTTC. This sequence encodes CASSYTGQGVGNEQFF. The complete variable domain, with remaining parts taken from reference TRBV5-1 and TRBJ2-1, reads KAGVTQTPRYLIKTRGQQVTLSCSPISGHRSVSWYQQTPGQGLQFLFEYFSETQRNKGNFPGRFSGRQFSNSRSEMNVSTLELGDSALYLCASSYTGQGVGNEQFFGPGTRLTVL.

This clonotype was seen only a few times. This chain connects TRBV6-1 to TRBJ2-7, with a weak D call TRBD1 (6 bases). Germline-derived CDR1 and CDR2 are MNHNS and SASEGT. This CDR3 is 14 amino acids long. V lost 6 bases, J lost 0 bases, and 12 bases lay in between. The CDR3 DNA reads as TGTGCCAGCAGACGCGGACAGTTCTCCTACGAGCAGTACTTC. It codes for CASRRGQFSYEQYF.

The table lists this clonotype with a few counts. This rearrangement joins TRBV29-1 to TRBJ2-1; 8 bases line up with TRBD1. From germline, CDR1 is SQVTM and CDR2 ANQGSEA. This CDR3 region has 16 residues. V was pared by 5 bases and J by 8 bases, with 17 bases of the junction left unmatched. The CDR3 DNA reads as TGCAGCGTTATACCACGAGGACAGGGTGAGGTCTATGAGCAGTTCTTC. Residues: CSVIPRGQGEVYEQFF.

This clonotype turned up a few times. This chain links TRBV11-2 with TRBJ2-2; no definite D call. Germline CDR1 is SGHAT and CDR2 is FQNNGV. The germline V and J ends were trimmed by 4 bases and 4 bases, with 7 bases remaining between them. The CDR3 spans 13 residues. Written as DNA, the CDR3 is TGTGCCAGCAGCTCAGGTCTCACCGGGGAGCTGTTTTTT. It specifies CASSSGLTGELFF.

The table lists this clonotype with a few counts. V is TRBV4-1 and J is TRBJ1-2; 9 bases align to TRBD1. CDR1 and CDR2 (germline): MGHRA, YSYEKL. This CDR3 spans 16 amino acids. The J segment lost 8 bases and the V segment lost 3 bases, leaving 13 bases of the junction unmatched. CDR3 in DNA: TGCGCCAGCAGCCAGCCCCTTCCGGGACAGGGAAGCGGCTACACCTTC. This encodes CASSQPLPGQGSGYTF.

In its sample, this clonotype was seen a few times. The chain employs TRBV11-2 and TRBJ2-7, with D possibly matching TRBD1 (6 bases). CDR3 length equals 14 residues. V lost 6 bases and J lost 4, with 16 bases in between. Germline values: CDR1 SGHAT, CDR2 FQNNGV. This CDR3 is CASRLPEQGYEQYF. In DNA form, the CDR3 reads TGTGCCAGCAGGTTACCGGAACAGGGTTACGAGCAGTACTTC. Filled out from reference TRBV11-2 and TRBJ2-7, the complete variable domain reads EAGVAQSPRYKIIEKRQSVAFWCNPISGHATLYWYQQILGQGPKLLIQFQNNGVVDDSQLPKDRFSAERLKGVDSTLKIQPAKLEDSAVYLCASRLPEQGYEQYFGPGTRLTVT.

This clonotype was counted a few times. The chain couples TRBV3-1 to TRBJ2-7; no clear D. The CDR3 spans 14 residues. In germline, CDR1 is LGHDT, CDR2 YNNKEL (reference sequence). V was cut by 2 bases and J by 2 bases, with 10 bases left in between. The CDR3 is CASSQWVNTYEQYF. The CDR3, as DNA: TGTGCCAGCAGCCAATGGGTGAACACCTACGAGCAGTACTTC.

This chain links TRBV20-1 with TRBJ2-1; tentatively, D is TRBD2 (6 bases). From germline, CDR1 is DFQATT and CDR2 SNEGSKA (reference sequence). This CDR3 has 15 amino acids. V lost 3 bases and J 8 bases, leaving 20 bases between the germline ends. The CDR3 region has the DNA TGCAGTGCTAGCCTCTCCGGGACTGGGACGTATGAGCAGTTCTTC. Residues: CSASLSGTGTYEQFF.

This clonotype was observed a few times. The rearrangement links TRBV29-1 to TRBJ2-7, with TRBD2 matching over 10 bases. The CDR3 contains 13 residues. V dropped 7 bases and J dropped 2; count of bases not matched to a gene: 5. Germline CDR1 SQVTM, CDR2 ANQGSEA. In DNA form, the CDR3 reads TGCAGCGCCATAGCGGGGGGAACCTACGAGCAGTACTTC. This sequence encodes CSAIAGGTYEQYF.

The chain couples TRBV7-6 to TRBJ2-3; D is uncertain. V gave up 5 bases and J gave up 2 bases, with 14 bases separating them. This CDR3 contains 15 residues. Looked up from germline, CDR1 is SGHVS and CDR2 is FNYEAQ. The CDR3 region has the DNA TGTGCCAGCAGCCCTGGCGTGGCGGCCACAGATACGCAGTATTTT. Its protein product is CASSPGVAATDTQYF.

The rearrangement uses TRBV2 and TRBJ2-3; D is uncertain. V lost 5 bases to trimming and J lost 4 bases, with 10 bases between them. This CDR3 is built from 13 residues. CDR1 and CDR2 (germline): SNHLY, FYNNEI. CDR3 coding DNA: TGTGCCAGCAGTATGTCCGAGCCAGATACGCAGTATTTT. This translates into CASSMSEPDTQYF.

This chain connects TRBV3-1 to TRBJ2-3; 10 nucleotides line up with TRBD2. The V segment lost 4 bases and the J segment 2 bases; nucleotides outside the gene matches: 6. The CDR3 is 16 residues long. Per germline, CDR1 LGHDT and CDR2 YNNKEL (reference sequence). The DNA of the CDR3 is TGTGCCAGCAGCCCGCTAGCGGGGGCGGCCACAGATACGCAGTATTTT. As protein: CASSPLAGAATDTQYF.

Only a few counts were recorded for this clonotype. V gene TRBV20-1 combines with J gene TRBJ1-5; D not certain. Germline V gene sequence: CDR1 DFQATT, CDR2 SNEGSKA (reference sequence). V was trimmed by 4 bases and J by 0 bases, leaving 13 bases between them. The CDR3 has 15 residues. CDR3 loop: CSAMTENYSNQPQHF. The CDR3 nucleotides read TGCAGTGCTATGACCGAGAACTATAGCAATCAGCCCCAGCATTTT.

V and J are TRBV18 and TRBJ1-6; 9 bases align to TRBD1. The CDR3 runs 14 residues. The J segment lost 6 bases and the V segment lost 6 bases, leaving 3 bases of the junction unmatched. CDR1 and CDR2 (germline): KGHSH, LQKENI. The CDR3 protein is CASSGQGGNSPLHF. Here the CDR3 DNA reads TGTGCCAGCTCGGGACAGGGTGGTAATTCACCCCTCCACTTT. Using reference TRBV18 and TRBJ1-6 for the parts outside the CDR3, the full variable domain is NAGVMQNPRHLVRRRGQEARLRCSPMKGHSHVYWYRQLPEEGLKFMVYLQKENIIDESGMPKERFSAEFPKEGPSILRIQQVVRGDSAAYFCASSGQGGNSPLHFGNGTRLTVT.

The chain recombines TRBV5-1 with TRBJ2-2; 7 bases map to TRBD1. V dropped 0 bases and J dropped 6; count of bases not matched to a gene: 8. The CDR3 sequence is 16 residues long. Germline CDR1 and CDR2: SGHRS and YFSETQ. The CDR3 bases are TGCGCCAGCAGCTTGGGGGCCAGGGGGAATGCCGGGGAGCTGTTTTTT. Translating it yields CASSLGARGNAGELFF.

This clonotype was counted between two and nine times. The chain couples TRBV10-3 to TRBJ1-1; 7 positions agree with TRBD1. The V and J ends lost 4 bases and 1 base, in that order; junction bases with no gene match: 3. The CDR3 has 14 amino acids. Germline lookup yields CDR1 ENHRY and CDR2 SYGVKD. CDR3 protein: CAISGWDRNTEAFF. The CDR3 nucleotides read TGTGCCATCAGTGGTTGGGACAGGAACACTGAAGCTTTCTTT.

There are many counts of this clonotype. The rearrangement uses TRBV10-3 and TRBJ2-3; D unclear. The CDR3 contains 15 residues. The V gene's germline CDR1 is ENHRY and CDR2 SYGVKD. Trimming shortened V by 0 bases and J by 2 bases, and 9 bases separated the two germline ends. The CDR3 sequence: CAISESNRNTDTQYF. The DNA of the CDR3 is TGTGCCATCAGTGAGTCGAACAGAAACACAGATACGCAGTATTTT.

This clonotype has a handful of counts. This rearrangement joins TRBV12-3 or TRBV12-4 to TRBJ1-5, with 7 bases matching TRBD1. The CDR3 runs 15 residues. Trimming cost V 5 bases and J 1 base; bases outside gene matches: 5. CDR3 DNA sequence: TGTGCCAGCAGTCGAACGGGACAGAGCAATCAGCCCCAGCATTTT. Protein: CASSRTGQSNQPQHF.

This clonotype showed up just a few times. V is TRBV21-1 and J is TRBJ2-3; the listed D gene, TRBD2, was not tested against the DNA. TRBV21-1 is annotated as a pseudogene. The CDR3 is 19 amino acids. CDR3 amino acids: CASSPGTGTSGGTTDTQYF. In DNA form, the CDR3 reads TGTGCCAGCAGTCCCGGGACTGGGACTAGCGGGGGGACCACAGATACGCAGTATTTT.